This passage covers 15 T cell receptor beta chains from one sample sequenced in a study of T cells in Graves' hyperthyroidism and ophthalmopathy. It was RNA transcripts that yielded the amplified TCR beta CDR3 regions. The HTBI primer set served for first-round RT-PCR of the TCR CDR3. TCRdb passed the multiplex PCR reads through MiXCR, listing each CDR3 protein once. The data contain hundreds of thousands of distinct CDR3 sequences, roughly 45% of them seen just once; the ten biggest clones take up about 7%. Sample: peripheral blood or thyroid tissue (not recorded which). These receptors originate from an adult man with Graves' disease, either hyperthyroidism or ophthalmopathy (not recorded which).

This clonotype came up once. The V and J genes are TRBV10-3 and TRBJ2-7, with TRBD1 matching 7 bases. V lost 6 bases, J lost 0 bases, and 8 bases stayed unmatched. The CDR3 has 15 residues. CDR1 is ENHRY and CDR2 is SYGVKD in the germline V gene. The CDR3 nucleotides read TGTGCCATCAGCAGACAGGGTATGGGCTCCTACGAGCAGTACTTC. Encoded protein: CAISRQGMGSYEQYF.

This sequence joins TRBV20-1 and TRBJ1-5; 7 nucleotides align to TRBD1. CDR1 and CDR2 (germline): DFQATT, SNEGSKA (reference sequence). This CDR3 comprises 16 residues. After removal of 5 bases from V and 6 bases from J, the junction contained 16 bases not matched to a gene. CDR3: CSASPTLDRAGQPQHF. CDR3 DNA: TGCAGTGCTTCCCCGACCCTCGACAGGGCAGGTCAGCCCCAGCATTTT.

The rearrangement joins TRBV2 to TRBJ2-6, with TRBD1 matching over 10 bases. The ends lost 6 bases at V and 0 bases at J; junction bases unmatched: 8. The germline V gene encodes CDR1 SNHLY and CDR2 FYNNEI. The CDR3 totals 18 residues. The DNA for the CDR3 is TGTGCCAGCAGCGAGACAGGGGGCGAAGCCTCTGGGGCCAACGTCCTGACTTTC. It codes for CASSETGGEASGANVLTF.

The V call is TRBV19, the J call TRBJ2-7, with D possibly matching TRBD2 (5 bases). With 4 bases removed from V and 3 bases from J, the gap between germline ends came to 16 bases. Germline CDR1 is LNHDA and CDR2 is SQIVND (reference sequence). The CDR3 contains 15 residues. The CDR3 here is CASSTSSSRSYEQYF. The CDR3 nucleotides read TGTGCCAGTAGTACCTCTAGCTCACGGAGCTACGAGCAGTACTTC.

Details on this clonotype: A much larger clone lies one base from this, so it may be a read error. The chain employs TRBV10-3 and TRBJ2-1; D perhaps matches TRBD2 (6 bases). With 4 bases removed from V and 10 bases from J, the gap between germline ends came to 11 bases. This CDR3 is built from 12 residues. CDR1 and CDR2 from the germline V gene are ENHRY and SYGVKD. CDR3 DNA sequence: TGTGCCATCAGTGTACGGGAGTCCGAGCAGTTCTTC. It is translated as CAISVRESEQFF.

The chain recombines TRBV6-6 with TRBJ1-5; the match to TRBD1 covers 7 bases. Germline loops: CDR1 MNHNY, CDR2 SVGAGI (reference sequence). Trimming at V came to 0 bases and at J to 4 bases, leaving 9 bases not matched to a gene. The CDR3 extends over 17 amino acids. In nucleotides, the CDR3 is TGTGCCAGCAGTTACTCCGAGACAGGGCTGGCGAATCAGCCCCAGCATTTT. Protein sequence: CASSYSETGLANQPQHF.

The rearrangement joins TRBV6-5 to TRBJ1-5, with D hard to call. Trimming removed 7 bases at V and 4 bases at J, with 14 bases between. Germline V lookup: CDR1 MNHEY, CDR2 SVGAGI. The CDR3 has 14 amino acids. This CDR3 reads CASITLFGNQPQHF. The CDR3 bases are TGTGCCAGCATTACCCTCTTCGGGAATCAGCCCCAGCATTTT.

This rearrangement joins TRBV25-1 to TRBJ1-5; 9 bases are shared with TRBD1. V shed 4 bases and J 2 bases; nucleotides not matched to a gene: 9. This CDR3 region has 17 residues. CDR1 and CDR2 (germline): MGHDK, SYGVNS. CDR3 in amino acids: CASSARQGGFGNQPQHF. CDR3 nucleotide sequence: TGTGCCAGCAGTGCCCGACAGGGGGGCTTCGGCAATCAGCCCCAGCATTTT.

V usage is TRBV7-8 and J usage is TRBJ1-2; TRBD1 is a possible D gene (5 bases). Deletions cut 4 bases from V and 8 bases from J, with 8 bases between. The length of the CDR3 is 11 residues. Germline V lookup: CDR1 SGHVS, CDR2 FQNEAQ. Here the CDR3 DNA reads TGTGCCAGCAGCTCCAGGGTCGGCTACACCTTC. The encoded protein is CASSSRVGYTF.

The sample holds a few counts of this clonotype. This chain links TRBV7-9 with TRBJ1-6; 9 positions agree with TRBD1. The CDR3 has 17 residues. With V trimmed by 1 base and J by 3 bases, 4 bases remained unmatched. Germline assignment: CDR1 SEHNR and CDR2 FQNEAQ (reference sequence). Written as DNA, the CDR3 is TGTGCCAGCAGCTTAGTCGGGACAGGGAGCTATAATTCACCCCTCCACTTT. Translating gives CASSLVGTGSYNSPLHF.

This rearrangement joins TRBV7-8 to TRBJ2-7; D is unresolved. The CDR3 is made up of 13 amino acids. CDR1 is SGHVS, CDR2 FQNEAQ, per germline. Trimming took 2 bases from V and 6 from J, leaving 11 bases between them. CDR3 coding DNA: TGTGCCAGCAGCTTATATTCCCTTGGCGAGCAGTACTTC. It encodes CASSLYSLGEQYF.

V gene TRBV10-2 combines with J gene TRBJ2-5, with TRBD2 matching 15 bases. The CDR3 is 16 amino acids. Looked up from germline, CDR1 is WSHSY and CDR2 is SAAADI. Unmatched junction bases numbered 8, after V lost 8 bases and J lost 4 bases. CDR3 coding DNA: TGCGCCAGCCCTGGGACTAGCGGGAGGACTGGAGAGACCCAGTACTTC. This translates into CASPGTSGRTGETQYF.

About this clonotype itself: With a much larger clone just one base away, this may be a read error. V is TRBV10-3 and J is TRBJ2-2; D possibly corresponds to TRBD2 (5 bases). Germline V gives CDR1 ENHRY, CDR2 SYGVKD. The CDR3 contains 12 residues. The CDR3 DNA follows: TGTGCCACCAGTGCGGGCGCCGGGGAGCTGTTTTTT. It is translated as CATSAGAGELFF.

The J gene is TRBJ1-1, the V gene TRBV10-3; the D gene is possibly TRBD1 (5 bases). CDR1 and CDR2 (germline): ENHRY, SYGVKD. The V and J ends lost 4 bases and 3 bases respectively, with 9 bases between them. This CDR3 comprises 13 residues. CDR3 coding DNA: TGTGCCATCAGTGGGGGGATATACACTGAAGCTTTCTTT. Protein sequence: CAISGGIYTEAFF.

The chain combines TRBV24-1 with TRBJ2-7; TRBD2 agrees at 7 bases. Germline CDR1 reads KGHDR; CDR2 reads SFDVKD. This CDR3 comprises 12 residues. After removal of 8 bases from V and 6 bases from J, the junction contained 6 bases not matched to a gene. The CDR3 nucleotides read TGTGCCACCAAACCCCCGGGGGGCGAGCAGTACTTC. Translation: CATKPPGGEQYF.